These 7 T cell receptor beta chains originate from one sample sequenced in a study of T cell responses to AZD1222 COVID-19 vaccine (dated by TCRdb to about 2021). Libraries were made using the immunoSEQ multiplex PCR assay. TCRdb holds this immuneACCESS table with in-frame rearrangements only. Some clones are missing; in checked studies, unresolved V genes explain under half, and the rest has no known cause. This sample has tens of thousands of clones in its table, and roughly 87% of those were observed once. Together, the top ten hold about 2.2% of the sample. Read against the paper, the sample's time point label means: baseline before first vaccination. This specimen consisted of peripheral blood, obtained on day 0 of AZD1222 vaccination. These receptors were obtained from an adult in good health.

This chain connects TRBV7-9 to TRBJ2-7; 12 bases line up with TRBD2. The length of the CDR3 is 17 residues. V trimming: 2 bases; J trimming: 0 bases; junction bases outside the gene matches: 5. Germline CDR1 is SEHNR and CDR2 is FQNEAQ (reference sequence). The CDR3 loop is CASSLPPTSGSSYEQYF. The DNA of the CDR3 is TGTGCCAGCAGCTTACCCCCGACTAGCGGGAGCTCCTACGAGCAGTACTTC.

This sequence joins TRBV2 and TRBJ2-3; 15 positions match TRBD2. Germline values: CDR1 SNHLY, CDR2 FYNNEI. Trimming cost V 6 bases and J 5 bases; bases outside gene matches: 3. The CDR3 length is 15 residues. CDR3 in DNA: TGTGCCAGCAGCTGGACTAGCGGGGGGGGAGATACGCAGTATTTT. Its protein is CASSWTSGGGDTQYF.

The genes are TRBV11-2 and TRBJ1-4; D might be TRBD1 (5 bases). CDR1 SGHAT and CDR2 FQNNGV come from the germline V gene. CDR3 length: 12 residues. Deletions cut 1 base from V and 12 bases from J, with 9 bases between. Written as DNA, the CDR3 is TGTGCCAGCAGCTTAGGAGGGGTTGAACTGTTTTTT. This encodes CASSLGGVELFF.

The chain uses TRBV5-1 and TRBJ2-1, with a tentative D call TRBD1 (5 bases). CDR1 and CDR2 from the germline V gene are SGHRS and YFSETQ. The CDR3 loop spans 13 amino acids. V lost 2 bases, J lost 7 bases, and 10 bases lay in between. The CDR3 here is CASSFSKGNEQFF. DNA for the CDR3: TGCGCCAGCAGCTTTTCAAAGGGGAATGAGCAGTTCTTC.

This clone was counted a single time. CDR3 sequence (DNA): TGTGCCAGCAGCCCACCCAGCGGGGGGCCAGCCGGGGAGCTGTTTTTT. This encodes CASSPPSGGPAGELFF. V gene TRBV7-2 combines with J gene TRBJ2-2; TRBD2 agrees at 9 bases. CDR1 SGHTA and CDR2 FQGNSA come from the germline V gene. This CDR3 contains 16 residues. V shed 5 bases, J shed 6 bases, and the junction held 10 bases outside the gene matches.

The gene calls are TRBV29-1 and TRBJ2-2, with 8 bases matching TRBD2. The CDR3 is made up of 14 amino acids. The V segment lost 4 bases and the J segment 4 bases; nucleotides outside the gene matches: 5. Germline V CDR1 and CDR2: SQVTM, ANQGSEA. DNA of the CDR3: TGCAGCGTTGGTCGGGGGGGCGTCACCGGGGAGCTGTTTTTT. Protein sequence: CSVGRGGVTGELFF.

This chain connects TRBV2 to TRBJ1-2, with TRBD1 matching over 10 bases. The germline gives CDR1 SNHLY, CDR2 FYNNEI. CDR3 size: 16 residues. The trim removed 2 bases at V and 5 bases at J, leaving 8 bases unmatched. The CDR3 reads CASSERRPGQGYGYTF. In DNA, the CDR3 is TGTGCCAGCAGTGAAAGGAGGCCGGGACAGGGGTATGGCTACACCTTC.